The clone carrying this T cell receptor (beta chain) was observed a single time. This sample was taken from a study of T cells after somatic rescue of genetic block. The repertoire was sequenced with immunoSEQ multiplex PCR; TCRdb's copy has only in-frame clones and lacks some. In the table there are about 88,000 clones, 90% of which are singletons. Per the germline V gene, CDR1 is SGHVS and CDR2 is FQNEAQ. The CDR3 covers 15 residues. Trimming pared 2 bases from V and 2 bases from J, leaving 10 bases between. This TCR came from a woman younger than 35. The chain employs TRBV7-8 and TRBJ1-3; TRBD1 might be the D (6 bases). Sequencing was done on a sample of peripheral blood mononuclear cells (PBMCs). The DNA for the CDR3 is TGTGCCAGCAGCTTACAGGACAGTCCTGGAAACACCATATATTTT. It translates to CASSLQDSPGNTIYF.